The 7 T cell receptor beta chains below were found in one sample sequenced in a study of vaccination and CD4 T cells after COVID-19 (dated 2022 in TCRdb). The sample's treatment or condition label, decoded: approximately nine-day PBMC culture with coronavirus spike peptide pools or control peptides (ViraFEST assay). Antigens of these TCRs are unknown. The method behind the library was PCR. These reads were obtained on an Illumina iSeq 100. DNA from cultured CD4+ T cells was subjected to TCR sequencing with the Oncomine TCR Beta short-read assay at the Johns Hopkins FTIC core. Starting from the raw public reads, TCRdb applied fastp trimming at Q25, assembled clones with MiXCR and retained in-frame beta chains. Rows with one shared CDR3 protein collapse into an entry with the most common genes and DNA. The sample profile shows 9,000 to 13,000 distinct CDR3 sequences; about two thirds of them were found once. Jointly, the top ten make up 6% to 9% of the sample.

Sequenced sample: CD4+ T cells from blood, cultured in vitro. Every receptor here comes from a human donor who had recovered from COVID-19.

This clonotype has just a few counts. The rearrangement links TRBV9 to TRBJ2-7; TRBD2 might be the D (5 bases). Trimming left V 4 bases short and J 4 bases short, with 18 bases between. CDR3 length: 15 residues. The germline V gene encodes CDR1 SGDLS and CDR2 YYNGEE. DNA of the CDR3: TGTGCCAGCAGCCCTCGAGAGGGCGCCTCGTACGAGCAGTACTTC. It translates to CASSPREGASYEQYF. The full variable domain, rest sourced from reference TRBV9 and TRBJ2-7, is DSGVTQTPKHLITATGQRVTLRCSPRSGDLSVYWYQQSLDQGLQFLIQYYNGEERAKGNILERFSAQQFPDLHSELNLSSLELGDSALYFCASSPREGASYEQYFGPGTRLTVT.

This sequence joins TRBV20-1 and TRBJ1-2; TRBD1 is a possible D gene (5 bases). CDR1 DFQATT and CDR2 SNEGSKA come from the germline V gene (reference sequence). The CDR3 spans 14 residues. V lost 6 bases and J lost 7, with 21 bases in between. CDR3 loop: CSATGAAPSFGYTF. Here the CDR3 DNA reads TGCAGTGCCACTGGGGCGGCCCCCTCGTTTGGCTACACCTTC.

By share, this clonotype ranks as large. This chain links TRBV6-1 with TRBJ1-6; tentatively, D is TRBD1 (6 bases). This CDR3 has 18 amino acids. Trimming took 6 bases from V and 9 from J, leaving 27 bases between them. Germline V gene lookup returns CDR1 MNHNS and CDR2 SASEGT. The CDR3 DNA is TGTGCCAGCAGACTAACGACAGGTTCCAACGGGGGTGGTTCACCCCTCCACTTT. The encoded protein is CASRLTTGSNGGGSPLHF.

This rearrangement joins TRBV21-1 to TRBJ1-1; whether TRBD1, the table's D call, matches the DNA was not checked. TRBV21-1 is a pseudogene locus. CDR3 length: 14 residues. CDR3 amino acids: CASSKDGGEDEAFF. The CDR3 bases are TGTGCCAGCAGCAAAGACGGGGGAGAGGATGAAGCTTTCTTT.

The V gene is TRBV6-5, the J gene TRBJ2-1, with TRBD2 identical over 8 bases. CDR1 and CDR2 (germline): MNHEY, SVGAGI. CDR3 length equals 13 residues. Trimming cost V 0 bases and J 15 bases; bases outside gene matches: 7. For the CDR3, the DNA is TGTGCCAGCAGTTACTCGAAGCGGGAGTCAATGTTCTTC. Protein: CASSYSKRESMFF.

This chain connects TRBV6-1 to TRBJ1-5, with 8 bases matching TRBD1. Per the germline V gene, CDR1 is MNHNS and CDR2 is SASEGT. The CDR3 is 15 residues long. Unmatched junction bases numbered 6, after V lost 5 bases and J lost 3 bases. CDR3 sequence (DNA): TGTGCCAGCAGTAAGCAGGGGGCGGTCAATCAGCCCCAGCATTTT. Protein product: CASSKQGAVNQPQHF.

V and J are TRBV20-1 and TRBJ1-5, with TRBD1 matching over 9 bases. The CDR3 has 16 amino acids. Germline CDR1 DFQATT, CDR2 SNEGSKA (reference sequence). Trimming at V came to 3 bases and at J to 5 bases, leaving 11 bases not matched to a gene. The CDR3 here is CSASPLDRGSDQPQHF. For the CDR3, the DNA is TGCAGTGCTAGCCCGTTGGACAGGGGCAGTGATCAGCCCCAGCATTTT.